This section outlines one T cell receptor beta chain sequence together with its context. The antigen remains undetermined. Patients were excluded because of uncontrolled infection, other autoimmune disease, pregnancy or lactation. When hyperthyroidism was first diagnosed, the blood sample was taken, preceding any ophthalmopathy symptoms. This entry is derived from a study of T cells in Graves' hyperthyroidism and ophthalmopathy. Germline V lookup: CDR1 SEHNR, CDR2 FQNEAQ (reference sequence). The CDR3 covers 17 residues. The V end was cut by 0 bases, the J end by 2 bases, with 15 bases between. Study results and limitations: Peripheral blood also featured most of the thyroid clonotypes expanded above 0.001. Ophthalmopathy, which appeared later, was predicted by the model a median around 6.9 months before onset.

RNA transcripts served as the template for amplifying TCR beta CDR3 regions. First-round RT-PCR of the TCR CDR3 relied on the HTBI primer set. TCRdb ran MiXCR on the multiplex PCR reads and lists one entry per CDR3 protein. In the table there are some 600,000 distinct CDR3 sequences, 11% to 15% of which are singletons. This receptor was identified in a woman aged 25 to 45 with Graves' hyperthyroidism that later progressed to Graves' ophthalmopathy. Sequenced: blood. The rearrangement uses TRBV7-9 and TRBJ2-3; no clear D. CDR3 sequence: CASSLATLPRDTDTQYF. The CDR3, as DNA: TGTGCCAGCAGCTTAGCGACTCTGCCTAGGGACACAGATACGCAGTATTTT.